This entry features one T cell receptor (beta chain) sequence. This sample was included in a study of long-term antiretroviral therapy in people with HIV. At the survey level, the v3.0 immunoSEQ assay was run. The repertoire was sequenced with immunoSEQ multiplex PCR; TCRdb's copy has only in-frame clones and lacks some. The sample consists of 35,000 or so clones, 70% to 90% of them appearing once. Every single participant having HIV got treatment inside the United States. This receptor was obtained from a man younger than 35 with HIV. The source material was unsorted PBMCs, sampled 2.2 years after starting antiretroviral therapy.

CDR3 sequence (DNA): TGCGCCAGTCGAGGACTAGCGGGTTTCAATGAGCAGTTCTTC. Its translation is CASRGLAGFNEQFF. This sequence joins TRBV5-1 and TRBJ2-1, with 11 bases that match TRBD2. J gave up 6 bases and V 8 bases, and 7 bases lay outside the gene matches. Looked up from germline, CDR1 is SGHRS and CDR2 is YFSETQ. The CDR3 spans 14 residues.